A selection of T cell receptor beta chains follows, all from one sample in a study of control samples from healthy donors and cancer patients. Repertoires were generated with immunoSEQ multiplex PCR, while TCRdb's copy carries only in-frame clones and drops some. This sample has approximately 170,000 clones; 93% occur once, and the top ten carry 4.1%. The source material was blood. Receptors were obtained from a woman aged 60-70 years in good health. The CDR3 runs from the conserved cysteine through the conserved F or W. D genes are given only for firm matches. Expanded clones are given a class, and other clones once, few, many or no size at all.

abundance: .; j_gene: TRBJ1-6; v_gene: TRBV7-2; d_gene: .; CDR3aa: CASSLSWTENSPLHF; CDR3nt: TGTGCCAGCAGCTTATCGTGGACAGAGAATTCACCCCTCCACTTT
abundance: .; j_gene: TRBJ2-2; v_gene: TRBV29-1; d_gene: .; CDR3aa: CSVTDSNTGELFF; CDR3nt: TGCAGCGTTACGGACAGTAACACCGGGGAGCTGTTTTTT
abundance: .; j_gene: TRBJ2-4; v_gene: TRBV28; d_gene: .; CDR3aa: CASTGGSLNIQYF; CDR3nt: TGTGCCAGCACCGGAGGGTCTTTAAACATTCAGTACTTC
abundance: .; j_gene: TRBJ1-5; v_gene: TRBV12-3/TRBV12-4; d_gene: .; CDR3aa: CASSLTQPQHF; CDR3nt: TGTGCCAGCAGTTTAACCCAGCCCCAGCATTTT
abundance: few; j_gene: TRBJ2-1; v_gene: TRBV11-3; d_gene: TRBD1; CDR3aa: CASSLATGPSYNEQFF; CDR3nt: TGTGCCAGCAGCTTAGCGACAGGGCCGTCCTACAATGAGCAGTTCTTC
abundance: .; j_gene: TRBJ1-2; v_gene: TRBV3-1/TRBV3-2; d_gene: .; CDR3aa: CASSQDHVYSRGYTF; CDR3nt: TGTGCCAGCAGCCAAGATCACGTCTACTCGCGGGGCTACACCTTC
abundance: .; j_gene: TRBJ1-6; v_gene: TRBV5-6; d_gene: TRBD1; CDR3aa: CASSWDRDNSPLHF; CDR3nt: TGTGCCAGCAGCTGGGACAGGGATAATTCACCCCTCCACTTT
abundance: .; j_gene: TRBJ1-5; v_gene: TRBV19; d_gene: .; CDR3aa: CASSITGSYSNQPQHF; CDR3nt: TGTGCCAGTAGTATAACTGGGAGTTATAGCAATCAGCCCCAGCATTTT
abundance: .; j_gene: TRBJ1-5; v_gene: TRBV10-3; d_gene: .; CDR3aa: CAISESVEPQHF; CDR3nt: TGTGCCATCAGTGAGTCGGTGGAGCCCCAGCATTTT
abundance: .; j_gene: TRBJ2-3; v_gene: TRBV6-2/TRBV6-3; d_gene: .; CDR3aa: CASSATSDTQYF; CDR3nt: TGTGCCAGCAGTGCTACGTCGGATACGCAGTATTTT
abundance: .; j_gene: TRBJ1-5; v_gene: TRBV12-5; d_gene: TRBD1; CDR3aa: CASGLNPTGYSNQPQHF; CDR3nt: TGTGCTAGTGGTTTGAACCCGACAGGGTATAGCAATCAGCCCCAGCATTTT
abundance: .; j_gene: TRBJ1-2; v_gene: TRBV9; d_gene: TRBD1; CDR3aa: CASSVTGGANYGYTF; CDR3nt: TGTGCCAGCAGCGTTACAGGGGGCGCTAACTATGGCTACACCTTC
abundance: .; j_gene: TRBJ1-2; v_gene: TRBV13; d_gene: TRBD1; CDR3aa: CASSLGTGGAAGYGYTF; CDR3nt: TGTGCCAGCAGCTTGGGGACAGGGGGCGCAGCGGGCTATGGCTACACCTTC
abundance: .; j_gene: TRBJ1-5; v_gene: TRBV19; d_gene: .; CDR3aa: CASSIVQSNQPQHF; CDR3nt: TGTGCCAGTAGTATAGTACAGTCCAATCAGCCCCAGCATTTT
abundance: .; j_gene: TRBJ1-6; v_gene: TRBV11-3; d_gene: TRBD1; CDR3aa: CASSLNRGTWGNSPLHF; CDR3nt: TGTGCCAGCAGCCTTAACAGGGGGACATGGGGTAATTCACCCCTCCACTTT
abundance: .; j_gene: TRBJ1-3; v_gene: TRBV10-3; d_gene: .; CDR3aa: CATTGGSGNTIYF; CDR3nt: TGTGCCACGACTGGGGGCTCTGGAAACACCATATATTTT
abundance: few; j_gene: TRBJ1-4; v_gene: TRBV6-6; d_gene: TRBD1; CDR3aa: CASSSAQQGADEKLFF; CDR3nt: TGTGCCAGCAGTTCGGCCCAACAGGGGGCGGATGAAAAACTGTTTTTT
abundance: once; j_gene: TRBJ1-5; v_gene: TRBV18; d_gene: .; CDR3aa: CASSPVGDSGNQPQHF; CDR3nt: TGTGCCAGCTCACCGGTAGGGGATTCGGGCAATCAGCCCCAGCATTTT
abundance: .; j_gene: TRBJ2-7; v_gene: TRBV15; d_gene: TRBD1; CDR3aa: CATSRGTGGEQYF; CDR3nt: TGTGCCACCAGCAGAGGGACAGGTGGCGAGCAGTACTTC
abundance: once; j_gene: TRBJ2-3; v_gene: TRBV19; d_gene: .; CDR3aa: CASSIGGRLATRTDTQYF; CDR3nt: TGTGCCAGTAGTATAGGAGGTCGGTTGGCTACACGCACAGATACGCAGTATTTT
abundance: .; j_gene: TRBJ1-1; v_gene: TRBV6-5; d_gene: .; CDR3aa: CASSYSMVRTEAFF; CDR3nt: TGTGCCAGCAGTTACTCGATGGTTAGAACTGAAGCTTTCTTT
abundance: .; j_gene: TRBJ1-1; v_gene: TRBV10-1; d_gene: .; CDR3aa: CASSESTGRLGYTEAFF; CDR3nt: TGCGCCAGCAGTGAGTCGACGGGTAGATTAGGGTACACTGAAGCTTTCTTT
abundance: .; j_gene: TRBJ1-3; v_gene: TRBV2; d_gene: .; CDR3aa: CASKRVENTIYF; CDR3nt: TGTGCCAGCAAGAGGGTTGAAAACACCATATATTTT